A selection of T cell receptor beta chains follows, all from one sample in a study of shared clonotypes between healthy human individuals. Libraries were prepared by immunoSEQ multiplex PCR; TCRdb keeps only in-frame clonotypes and omits some of them. The table includes hundreds of thousands of clones, 85% to 95% detected once. The source material was naive CD8+ T cells sorted from blood. Source of these receptors: a young woman in good health. The CDR3 runs from the conserved cysteine through the conserved F or W. Each record gives: D gene, V gene, J gene, clone size, CDR3 DNA, CDR3 protein. A D gene is named only where the DNA matches it firmly. Clone size is not always given. Where it is, it says once, few, many or a class for expanded clones.

.,TRBV6-5,TRBJ1-5,.,TGTGCCAGCAGTTACCGCGCTGGTGATCAGCCCCAGCATTTT,CASSYRAGDQPQHF
.,TRBV10-3,TRBJ2-1,.,TGTGCCATCAGTGAGTCGAGGGACTACAATGAGCAGTTCTTC,CAISESRDYNEQFF
TRBD1,TRBV28,TRBJ2-3,.,TGTGCCAGCAGTTTGAGGGGGCTCCAAGCAGATACGCAGTATTTT,CASSLRGLQADTQYF
.,TRBV28,TRBJ2-7,.,TGTGCCAGCAGAGGCACGACACGCGCCTACGAGCAGTACTTC,CASRGTTRAYEQYF
.,TRBV19,TRBJ1-2,.,TGTGCCAGCGTGGCTGGGGTTCTTACTTCCTATGGCTACACCTTC,CASVAGVLTSYGYTF
TRBD1,TRBV27,TRBJ2-1,.,TGTGCCAGCAGTCCGGGACAGAACAATGAGCAGTTCTTC,CASSPGQNNEQFF
.,TRBV29-1,TRBJ2-3,.,TGCAGCGTGGACGGAGGGGATACAGATACGCAGTATTTT,CSVDGGDTDTQYF
.,TRBV10-2,TRBJ1-1,.,TGCGCCAGCAGTGAGTTAGGTGTTACTGAAGCTTTCTTT,CASSELGVTEAFF
TRBD1,TRBV19,TRBJ1-1,.,TGTGCCAGTAGAGAGACAGGGGGTAGCACTGAAGCTTTCTTT,CASRETGGSTEAFF
.,TRBV4-1,TRBJ1-5,.,TGCGCCAGCAGCCAAGTGGGGGCTAGCAATCAGCCCCAGCATTTT,CASSQVGASNQPQHF
.,TRBV5-4,TRBJ2-7,.,TGTGCCAGCAGCTTGGAGCGAGGAGGGGTAGTTTCTAGCGAGCAGTACTTC,CASSLERGGVVSSEQYF
TRBD2,TRBV7-9,TRBJ2-4,once,TGTGCCAGCAGCAGACTAGCGGGTAGTAAAAACATTCAGTACTTC,CASSRLAGSKNIQYF
.,TRBV7-9,TRBJ1-3,.,TGTGCCAGCAGCTTAATTGTGGGGTCTGGAAACACCATATATTTT,CASSLIVGSGNTIYF
.,TRBV4-2,TRBJ2-5,.,TGTGCCAGCAGCCAGGGTACGGGGACCCAGTACTTC,CASSQGTGTQYF
.,TRBV6-5,TRBJ2-1,once,TGTGCCAGCAGCACAGGGAAGGAGCAGTTCTTC,CASSTGKEQFF
.,TRBV9,TRBJ1-1,.,TGTGCCAGCAGCTCCCGGGAGGGTGAGATGACCTCTGAAGCTTTCTTT,CASSSREGEMTSEAFF
.,TRBV10-3,TRBJ2-7,.,TGTGCCATCAGATCAGGGTCCGAGCAGTACTTC,CAIRSGSEQYF
.,TRBV15,TRBJ2-7,.,TGTGCCACCAGCAGAGAGTCAGGGGGGACCCTCGGTTGGCAGTACTTC,CATSRESGGTLGWQYF